These 28 T cell receptor beta chains share one sample of origin, sequenced in a study of cytomegalovirus exposure and HLA in healthy donors. In the PCR, 60 Vbeta and 13 Jbeta primers were used. Measured with immunoSEQ multiplex PCR; TCRdb has only the in-frame clones, and not every one. The top ten clones hold 0.6% to 0.7% of a sample with approximately 220,000 clones, less than 85% of them seen once. Sequenced sample: PBMCs. The source is a man aged 18-30 years in good health and CMV-seronegative.

This clone has more than one count but fewer than ten. This chain links TRBV15 with TRBJ1-2; 7 bases align to TRBD1. Germline V gene lookup returns CDR1 LNHNV and CDR2 YYDKDF (reference sequence). The CDR3 has 16 amino acids. Germline trimming cut 0 bases from V and 2 bases from J; bases unmatched to any gene: 6. This chain's CDR3 is CATSRDRGFPNYGYTF. For the CDR3, the DNA is TGTGCCACCAGCAGAGACAGGGGGTTTCCAAACTATGGCTACACCTTC.

The chain is built from TRBV6-1 and TRBJ2-1; 9 bases map to TRBD1. The germline V gene has CDR1 MNHNS and CDR2 SASEGT. The V segment lost 8 bases and the J segment 9 bases; nucleotides outside the gene matches: 11. This CDR3 spans 14 amino acids. This CDR3 is CASLSTGGLGEQFF. CDR3 coding DNA: TGTGCCAGCCTTTCGACAGGGGGATTGGGTGAGCAGTTCTTC.

V usage is TRBV4-1 and J usage is TRBJ2-2, with 9 bases identical to TRBD1. J lost 5 bases, V lost 1 base, and 2 bases had no gene match. In germline, CDR1 is MGHRA, CDR2 YSYEKL. This CDR3 is built from 15 residues. CDR3 residues: CASSQVTGGTGELFF. As DNA, the CDR3 is TGCGCCAGCAGCCAAGTGACAGGGGGTACCGGGGAGCTGTTTTTT.

V usage is TRBV13 and J usage is TRBJ2-5; maybe TRBD2 (7 bases). Trimming removed 5 bases at V and 5 bases at J, with 18 bases between. The CDR3 spans 15 residues. Looked up from germline, CDR1 is PRHDT and CDR2 is FYEKMQ (reference sequence). The CDR3 region has the DNA TGTGCCAGCAGCGCGGGGGAGCAGGGGTGGGAGACCCAGTACTTC. Protein sequence: CASSAGEQGWETQYF.

V usage is TRBV18 and J usage is TRBJ2-2; TRBD1 agrees at 8 bases. Germline trimming cut 2 bases from V and 6 bases from J; bases unmatched to any gene: 5. The CDR3 has 15 residues. In germline, CDR1 is KGHSH, CDR2 LQKENI. CDR3 sequence: CASSPMDRESGELFF. The CDR3 DNA is TGTGCCAGCTCACCAATGGACAGGGAGTCCGGGGAGCTGTTTTTT.

This chain joins TRBV19 and TRBJ1-5; D uncertain. Germline V gives CDR1 LNHDA, CDR2 SQIVND (reference sequence). The CDR3 has 12 residues. Trimming pared 4 bases from V and 9 bases from J, leaving 10 bases between. CDR3 protein: CASSNLGAPQHF. The CDR3 nucleotides are TGTGCCAGTAGTAATTTGGGAGCGCCCCAGCATTTT.

CDR3 DNA: TGTGCCAGCAGTCCACGGACTAGTACCTACAATGAGCAGTTCTTC. It translates to CASSPRTSTYNEQFF. The rearrangement uses TRBV7-2 and TRBJ2-1; 7 bases match TRBD2. There are 15 residues in the CDR3. Trimming removed 6 bases from V and 2 bases from J; junction bases left unmatched: 7. Germline-derived CDR1 and CDR2 are SGHTA and FQGNSA.

The gene calls are TRBV28 and TRBJ1-2, with a tentative D call TRBD1 (6 bases). Germline V gives CDR1 MDHEN, CDR2 SYDVKM. V was clipped by 5 bases and J by 2 bases, with 9 bases between them. This CDR3 is 13 amino acids long. The CDR3, as DNA: TGTGCCAGCAGTATCAGGGGAAACTATGGCTACACCTTC. It yields the protein CASSIRGNYGYTF.

The V and J genes are TRBV5-1 and TRBJ2-5; D not resolved. The germline V gene encodes CDR1 SGHRS and CDR2 YFSETQ. The CDR3 runs 12 residues. Trimming pared 2 bases from V and 0 bases from J, leaving 2 bases between. The CDR3: CASSFNQETQYF. The CDR3 region has the DNA TGCGCCAGCAGCTTCAACCAAGAGACCCAGTACTTC. Drawing the rest from reference TRBV5-1 and TRBJ2-5, the complete variable domain is KAGVTQTPRYLIKTRGQQVTLSCSPISGHRSVSWYQQTPGQGLQFLFEYFSETQRNKGNFPGRFSGRQFSNSRSEMNVSTLELGDSALYLCASSFNQETQYFGPGTRLLVL.

CDR3 sequence (DNA): TGTGCCAGCAGCTTAGGGGGGACTAGCGGGAGATACGAGCAGTACTTC. Its translation: CASSLGGTSGRYEQYF. The chain is built from TRBV7-9 and TRBJ2-7; TRBD2 agrees at 14 bases. CDR1 is SEHNR and CDR2 is FQNEAQ in the germline V gene (reference sequence). J was trimmed by 4 bases and V by 1 base; bases with no gene match: 3. The CDR3 contains 16 residues.

CDR3 sequence reads: CASVGGPSYEQYF. The CDR3 nucleotides read TGTGCCAGCGTGGGAGGGCCCTCCTACGAGCAGTACTTC. This sequence joins TRBV6-1 and TRBJ2-7; 7 bases map to TRBD2. This CDR3 has 13 residues. The germline CDR1 and CDR2 sequences are MNHNS and SASEGT. Trimming removed 8 bases from V and 0 bases from J; junction bases left unmatched: 4.

The chain has TRBV7-8 and TRBJ1-2; D unclear. The germline V gene encodes CDR1 SGHVS and CDR2 FQNEAQ. The CDR3 extends over 12 amino acids. With 1 base removed from V and 8 bases from J, the gap between germline ends came to 8 bases. In DNA form, the CDR3 reads TGTGCCAGCAGCTTAGAACCCCGGGGCTACACCTTC. Its protein product is CASSLEPRGYTF.

The J gene is TRBJ2-1, the V gene TRBV10-3; no definite D call. The V end was cut by 6 bases, the J end by 4 bases, with 10 bases between. CDR1 ENHRY and CDR2 SYGVKD come from the germline V gene. The CDR3 length is 13 residues. CDR3 DNA sequence: TGTGCCATCAGCGCAGGTCTTTACAATGAGCAGTTCTTC. Translation: CAISAGLYNEQFF.

V and J are TRBV7-3 and TRBJ2-7; D gene ambiguous. The V end lost 2 bases, the J end lost 4 bases, and 15 bases lay between the germline ends. The length of the CDR3 is 15 residues. From germline, CDR1 is SGHTA and CDR2 FQGTGA. The CDR3 DNA is TGTGCCAGCAGCTTACCGAGCCTCAAGTCGTACGAGCAGTACTTC. Its protein is CASSLPSLKSYEQYF.

J is TRBJ1-1 and V is TRBV19; D is unresolved. CDR3 length: 16 amino acids. V was cut by 0 bases and J by 7 bases, with 18 bases left in between. Germline lookup yields CDR1 LNHDA and CDR2 SQIVND (reference sequence). The CDR3, as DNA: TGTGCCAGTAGTATAGACCTAAACCTGGGCAGAATTGAAGCTTTCTTT. It yields the protein CASSIDLNLGRIEAFF.

The rearrangement joins TRBV29-1 to TRBJ1-2, with a tentative D call TRBD1 (6 bases). Trimming removed 5 bases at V and 8 bases at J, with 15 bases between. Looked up from germline, CDR1 is SQVTM and CDR2 is ANQGSEA. This CDR3 region has 12 residues. The CDR3 nucleotides are TGCAGCGTTAACGTCATTGGGGGCGGCTACACCTTC. This encodes CSVNVIGGGYTF. Full variable domain (rest looked up from reference TRBV29-1 and TRBJ1-2): SAVISQKPSRDICQRGTSLTIQCQVDSQVTMMFWYRQQPGQSLTLIATANQGSEATYESGFVIDKFPISRPNLTFSTLTVSNMSPEDSSIYLCSVNVIGGGYTFGSGTRLTVV.

This clone was counted only a few times. CDR3 region: CASSSQGSYEQYF. The CDR3 coding sequence is TGTGCCAGCAGCTCACAGGGCTCCTACGAGCAGTACTTC. V and J are TRBV6-5 and TRBJ2-7; D might be TRBD1 (6 bases). The V end lost 6 bases, the J end lost 0 bases, and 9 bases lay between the germline ends. Germline V gene data show CDR1 as MNHEY and CDR2 as SVGAGI. The length of the CDR3 is 13 residues.

This clone was seen only a few times. The chain uses TRBV10-3 and TRBJ2-3; maybe TRBD1 (6 bases). Germline loops: CDR1 ENHRY, CDR2 SYGVKD. Trimming removed 5 bases at V and 1 base at J, with 16 bases between. This CDR3 region has 16 residues. The CDR3 region has the DNA TGTGCCATCAGTCCTGGACAGCAAGGTGGCACAGATACGCAGTATTTT. Amino acids: CAISPGQQGGTDTQYF.

This clone showed up just once. The V call is TRBV5-1, the J call TRBJ2-7, with TRBD2 as a possible D gene (5 bases). Trimming left V 1 base short and J 1 base short, with 9 bases between. The CDR3 is 14 residues long. Looked up from germline, CDR1 is SGHRS and CDR2 is YFSETQ. The CDR3 DNA sequence: TGCGCCAGCAGCTTGTATGGGGAGTCCTACGAGCAGTACTTC. This encodes CASSLYGESYEQYF.

This clone was seen only once. The chain joins TRBV5-5 to TRBJ1-1; D is ambiguous. The CDR3 totals 12 residues. Trimming took 5 bases from V and 3 from J, leaving 8 bases between them. The germline gives CDR1 SGHKS, CDR2 YYEKEE (reference sequence). The CDR3 sequence is CASSSQHTEAFF. The CDR3 DNA reads TGTGCCAGCAGTTCACAGCACACTGAAGCTTTCTTT.

The V call is TRBV2, the J call TRBJ2-3, with 12 bases matching TRBD2. Unmatched junction bases numbered 7, after V lost 9 bases and J lost 3 bases. Germline assignment: CDR1 SNHLY and CDR2 FYNNEI. The CDR3 spans 15 residues. The CDR3 reads CASIKLAGGTDTQYF. The CDR3 DNA follows: TGTGCCAGTATCAAACTAGCGGGAGGAACAGATACGCAGTATTTT. The variable domain in full, with the rest retrieved from reference TRBV2 and TRBJ2-3, is EPEVTQTPSHQVTQMGQEVILRCVPISNHLYFYWYRQILGQKVEFLVSFYNNEISEKSEIFDDQFSVERPDGSNFTLKIRSTKLEDSAMYFCASIKLAGGTDTQYFGPGTRLTVL.

Comment on this clone: A junction end diverges from the germline sequence, so it may reflect a read error. The chain is built from TRBV7-9 and TRBJ2-7; TRBD1 might be the D (6 bases). The CDR3 extends over 12 amino acids. The germline gives CDR1 SEHNR, CDR2 FQNEAQ (reference sequence). CDR3 sequence reads: CSSSSQGDEQYF. CDR3 DNA sequence: TGTTCCAGCAGCTCACAGGGCGACGAGCAGTACTTC.

This clone was observed a handful of times. This chain links TRBV7-3 with TRBJ2-1; TRBD1 agrees at 7 bases. From germline, CDR1 is SGHTA and CDR2 FQGTGA. The V gene end was trimmed by 2 bases and the J gene end by 8 bases; junction bases not matched to a gene: 12. The CDR3 length is 16 residues. CDR3 region: CASSLFRDSTQDEQFF. CDR3 DNA sequence: TGTGCCAGCAGCTTATTCCGGGACAGCACTCAGGATGAGCAGTTCTTC.

This clone was seen a few times. The chain employs TRBV7-9 and TRBJ2-3; tentative D call: TRBD2 (5 bases). Germline values: CDR1 SEHNR, CDR2 FQNEAQ (reference sequence). This CDR3 comprises 15 residues. Trimming took 4 bases from V and 3 from J, leaving 14 bases between them. Written as DNA, the CDR3 is TGTGCCAGCAGCTCCACAACCACTAGGACAGATACGCAGTATTTT. This encodes CASSSTTTRTDTQYF.

The chain recombines TRBV5-4 with TRBJ2-3, with D possibly being TRBD2 (5 bases). From germline, CDR1 is SGHNT and CDR2 YYREEE (reference sequence). V lost 0 bases and J lost 0, with 14 bases in between. The CDR3 covers 17 residues. The chain's CDR3 is CASSLGGLRGSTDTQYF. DNA of the CDR3: TGTGCCAGCAGCTTGGGAGGGTTGCGCGGGAGCACAGATACGCAGTATTTT.

This clone was detected once. The chain combines TRBV29-1 with TRBJ2-1; 9 positions match TRBD1. This CDR3 region has 16 residues. Germline CDR1 SQVTM, CDR2 ANQGSEA. After removal of 7 bases from V and 8 bases from J, the junction contained 18 bases not matched to a gene. The CDR3 loop is CSATAQGTGYVDEQFF. The CDR3 DNA is TGCAGCGCAACTGCCCAAGGGACAGGGTATGTCGATGAGCAGTTCTTC.

V is TRBV30 and J is TRBJ2-2; 8 bases line up with TRBD2. V was clipped by 5 bases and J by 3 bases; unmatched bases: 11. From germline, CDR1 is GTSNPN and CDR2 SVGIG (reference sequence). The length of the CDR3 is 16 residues. This CDR3 is CAWGRGGRSDTGELFF. CDR3 nucleotides: TGTGCCTGGGGGCGTGGCGGGAGGTCTGACACCGGGGAGCTGTTTTTT.

V and J are TRBV11-3 and TRBJ2-3; no firm D call. Germline V gives CDR1 SGHNT, CDR2 YENEEA. Deletions cut 3 bases from V and 2 bases from J, with 6 bases between. The CDR3 runs to 13 residues. In DNA, the CDR3 is TGTGCCAGCAGCTTCCAGAACACAGATACGCAGTATTTT. Protein sequence: CASSFQNTDTQYF.